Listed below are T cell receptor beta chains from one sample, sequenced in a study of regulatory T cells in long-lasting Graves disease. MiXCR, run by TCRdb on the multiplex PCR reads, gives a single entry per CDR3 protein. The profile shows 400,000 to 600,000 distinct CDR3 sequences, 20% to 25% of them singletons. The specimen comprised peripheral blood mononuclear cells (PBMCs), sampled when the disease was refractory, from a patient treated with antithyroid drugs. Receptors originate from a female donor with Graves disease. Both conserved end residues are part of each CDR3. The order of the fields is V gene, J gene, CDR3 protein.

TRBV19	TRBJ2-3	CASSLFVHPSTDTQYF
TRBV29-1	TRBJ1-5	CSVSQGGQPQHF
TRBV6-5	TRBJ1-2	CASSYSSGAATNYGYTF
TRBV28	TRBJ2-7	CASSPTIGQGGYEQYF
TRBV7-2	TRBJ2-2	CASRPFGSGTGELFF
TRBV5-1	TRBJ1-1	CASSSISERGTEAFF
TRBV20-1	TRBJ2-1	CSASGTSGRGDEQFF
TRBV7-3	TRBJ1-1	CASSLEGGGAEAFF
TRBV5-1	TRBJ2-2	CASSPIWGMAGELFF
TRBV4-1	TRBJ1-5	CASSQDNRYSNQPQHF
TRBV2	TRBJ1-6	CASSRDRDGYSYNSPLHF
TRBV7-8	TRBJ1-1	CASSLGRAEAFF
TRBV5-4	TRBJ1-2	CASSFGQGGSYGYTF
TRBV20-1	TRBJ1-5	CSARESGTASNQPQHF
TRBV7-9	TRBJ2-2	CASSSQRTGAAGELFF
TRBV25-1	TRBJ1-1	CASSYREGEAFF
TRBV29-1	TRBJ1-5	CSAAWGADQPQHF
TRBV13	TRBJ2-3	CASSLVHTDTQYF
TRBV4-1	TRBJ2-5	CASSQELTGVGQETQYF
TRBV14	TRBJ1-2	CASSPRTGDGYTF
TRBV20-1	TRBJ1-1	CSATRGDTEAFF
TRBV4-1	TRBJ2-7	CASSLGGQGISYEQYF
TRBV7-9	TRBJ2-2	CASKQTGELFF
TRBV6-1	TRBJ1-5	CASSDLSHRGLHQPQHF
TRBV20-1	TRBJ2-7	CSARGRLAGIYEQYF
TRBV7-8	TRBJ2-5	CASSPSRDHQETQYF
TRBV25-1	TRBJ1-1	CASSESEEERNTEAFF
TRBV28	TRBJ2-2	CASKGYWDTGELFF
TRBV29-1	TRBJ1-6	CSVSETRFSPLHF
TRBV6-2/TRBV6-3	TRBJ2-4	CASSPGGLAKNIQYF
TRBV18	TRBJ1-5	CASSPGHNQPQHF
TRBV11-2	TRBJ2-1	CASSPGVGFYNEQFF
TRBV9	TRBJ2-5	CASSVEGNEETQYF
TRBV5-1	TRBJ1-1	CASSFDGFNTEAFF
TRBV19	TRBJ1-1	CASSWPGTGWDTEAFF
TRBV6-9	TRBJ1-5	CASSYTGENQPQHF